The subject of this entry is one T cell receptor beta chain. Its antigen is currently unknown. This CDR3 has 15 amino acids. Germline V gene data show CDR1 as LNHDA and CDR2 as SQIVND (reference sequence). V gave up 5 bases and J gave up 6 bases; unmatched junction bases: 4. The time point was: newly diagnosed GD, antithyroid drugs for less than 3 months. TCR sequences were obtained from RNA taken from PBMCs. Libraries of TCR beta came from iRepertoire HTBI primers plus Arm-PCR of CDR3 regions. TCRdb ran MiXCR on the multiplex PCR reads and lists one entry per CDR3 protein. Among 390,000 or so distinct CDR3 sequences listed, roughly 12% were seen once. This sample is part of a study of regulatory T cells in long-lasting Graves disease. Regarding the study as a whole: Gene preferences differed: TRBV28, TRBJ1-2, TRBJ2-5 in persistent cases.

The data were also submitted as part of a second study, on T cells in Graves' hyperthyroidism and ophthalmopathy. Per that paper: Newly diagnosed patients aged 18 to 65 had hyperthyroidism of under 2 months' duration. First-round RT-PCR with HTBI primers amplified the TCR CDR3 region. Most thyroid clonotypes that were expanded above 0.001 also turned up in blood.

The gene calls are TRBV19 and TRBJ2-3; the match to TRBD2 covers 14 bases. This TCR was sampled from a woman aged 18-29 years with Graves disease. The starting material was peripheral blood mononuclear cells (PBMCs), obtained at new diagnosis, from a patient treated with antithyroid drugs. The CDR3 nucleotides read TGTGCCAGTAGTGGGACTAGCGGGAGTGTTGATACGCAGTATTTT. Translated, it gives CASSGTSGSVDTQYF.